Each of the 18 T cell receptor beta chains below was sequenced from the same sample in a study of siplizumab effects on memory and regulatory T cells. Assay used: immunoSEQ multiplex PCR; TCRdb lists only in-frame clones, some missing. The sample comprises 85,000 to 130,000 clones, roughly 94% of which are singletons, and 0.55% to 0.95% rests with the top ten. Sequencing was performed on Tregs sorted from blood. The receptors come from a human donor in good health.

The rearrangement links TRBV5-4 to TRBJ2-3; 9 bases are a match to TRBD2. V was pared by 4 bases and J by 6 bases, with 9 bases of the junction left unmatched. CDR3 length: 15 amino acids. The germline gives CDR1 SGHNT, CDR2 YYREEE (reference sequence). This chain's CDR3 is CASSPTAGGYDTQYF. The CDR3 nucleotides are TGTGCCAGCAGCCCAACGGCGGGGGGGTATGATACGCAGTATTTT.

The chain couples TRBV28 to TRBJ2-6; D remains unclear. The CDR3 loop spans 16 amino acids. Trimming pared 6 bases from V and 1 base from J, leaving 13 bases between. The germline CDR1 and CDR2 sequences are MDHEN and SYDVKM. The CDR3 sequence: CASSPFDASGANVLTF. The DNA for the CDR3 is TGTGCCAGCAGCCCATTTGACGCTTCTGGGGCCAACGTCCTGACTTTC.

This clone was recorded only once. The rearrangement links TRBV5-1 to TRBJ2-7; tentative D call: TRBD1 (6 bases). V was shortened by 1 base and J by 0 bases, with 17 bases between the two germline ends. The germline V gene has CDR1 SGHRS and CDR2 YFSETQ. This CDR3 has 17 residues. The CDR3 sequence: CASSLQGGAASSYEQYF. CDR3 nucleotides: TGCGCCAGCAGCTTGCAAGGGGGTGCCGCCAGCTCCTACGAGCAGTACTTC.

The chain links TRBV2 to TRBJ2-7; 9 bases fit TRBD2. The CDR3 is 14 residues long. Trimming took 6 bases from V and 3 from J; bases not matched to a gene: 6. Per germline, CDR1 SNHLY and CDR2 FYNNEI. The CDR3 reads CASRTSGNVYEQYF. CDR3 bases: TGTGCCAGCAGGACTAGCGGAAACGTCTACGAGCAGTACTTC.

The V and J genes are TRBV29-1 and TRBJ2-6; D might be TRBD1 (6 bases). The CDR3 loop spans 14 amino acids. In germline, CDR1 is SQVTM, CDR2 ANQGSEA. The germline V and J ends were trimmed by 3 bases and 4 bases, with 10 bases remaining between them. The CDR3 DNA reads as TGCAGCGTTGATTTGGGGGCGGGGGCCAACGTCCTGACTTTC. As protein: CSVDLGAGANVLTF.

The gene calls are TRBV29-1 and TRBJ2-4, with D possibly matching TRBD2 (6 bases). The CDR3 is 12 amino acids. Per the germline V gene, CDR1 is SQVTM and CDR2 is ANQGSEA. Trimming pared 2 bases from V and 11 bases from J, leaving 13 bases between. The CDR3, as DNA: TGCAGCGTTGAACACAGCCCGGGGGTTCAGTACTTC. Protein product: CSVEHSPGVQYF.

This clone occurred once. CDR3 sequence: CASRFRGGNTEAFF. The CDR3 nucleotides read TGTGCCAGCAGGTTCAGGGGGGGGAACACTGAAGCTTTCTTT. The chain is built from TRBV2 and TRBJ1-1; 7 nucleotides align to TRBD1. Germline CDR1 reads SNHLY; CDR2 reads FYNNEI. After removal of 6 bases from V and 1 base from J, the junction contained 5 bases not matched to a gene. CDR3 length equals 14 residues.

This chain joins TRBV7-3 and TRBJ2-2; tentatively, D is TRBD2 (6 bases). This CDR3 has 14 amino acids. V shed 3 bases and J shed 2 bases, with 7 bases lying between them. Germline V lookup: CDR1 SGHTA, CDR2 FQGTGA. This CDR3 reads CASSFGGNTGELFF. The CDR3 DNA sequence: TGTGCCAGCAGCTTCGGGGGTAACACCGGGGAGCTGTTTTTT.

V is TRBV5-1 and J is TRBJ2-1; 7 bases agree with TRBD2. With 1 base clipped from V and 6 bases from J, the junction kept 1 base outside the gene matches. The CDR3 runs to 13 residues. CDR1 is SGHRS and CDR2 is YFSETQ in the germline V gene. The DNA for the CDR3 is TGCGCCAGCAGCTTGCCTAGCGGCAATGAGCAGTTCTTC. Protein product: CASSLPSGNEQFF.

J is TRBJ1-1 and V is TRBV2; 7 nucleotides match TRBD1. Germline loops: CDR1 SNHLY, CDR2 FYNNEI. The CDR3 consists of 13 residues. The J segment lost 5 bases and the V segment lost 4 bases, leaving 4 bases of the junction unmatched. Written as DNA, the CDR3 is TGTGCCAGCAGTGCGTCAGGGGGTACTGAAGCTTTCTTT. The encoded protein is CASSASGGTEAFF.

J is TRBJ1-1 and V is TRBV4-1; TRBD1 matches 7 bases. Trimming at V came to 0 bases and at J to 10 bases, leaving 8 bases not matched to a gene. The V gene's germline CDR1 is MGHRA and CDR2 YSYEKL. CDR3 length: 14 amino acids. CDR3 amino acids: CASSQDTGAVTAFF. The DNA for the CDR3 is TGCGCCAGCAGCCAAGATACAGGGGCCGTTACAGCTTTCTTT.

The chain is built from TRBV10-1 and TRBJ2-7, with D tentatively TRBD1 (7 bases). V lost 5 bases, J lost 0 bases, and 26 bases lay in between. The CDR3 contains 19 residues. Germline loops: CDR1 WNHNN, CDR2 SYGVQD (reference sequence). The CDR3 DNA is TGCGCCAGCAGTCTACGACAGGGTTTAGGTAGCGGTTTCTCCTACGAGCAGTACTTC. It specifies CASSLRQGLGSGFSYEQYF.

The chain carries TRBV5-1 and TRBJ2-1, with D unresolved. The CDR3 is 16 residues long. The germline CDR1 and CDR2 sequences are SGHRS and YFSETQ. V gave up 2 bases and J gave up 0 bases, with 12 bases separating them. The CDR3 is CASSFGRGSSYNEQFF. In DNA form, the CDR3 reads TGCGCCAGCAGCTTCGGGCGCGGTAGCTCCTACAATGAGCAGTTCTTC. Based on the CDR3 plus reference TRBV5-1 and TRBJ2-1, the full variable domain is KAGVTQTPRYLIKTRGQQVTLSCSPISGHRSVSWYQQTPGQGLQFLFEYFSETQRNKGNFPGRFSGRQFSNSRSEMNVSTLELGDSALYLCASSFGRGSSYNEQFFGPGTRLTVL.

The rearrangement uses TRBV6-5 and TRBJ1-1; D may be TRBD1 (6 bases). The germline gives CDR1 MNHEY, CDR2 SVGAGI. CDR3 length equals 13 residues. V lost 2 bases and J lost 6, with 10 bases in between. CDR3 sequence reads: CASSYLGAAEAFF. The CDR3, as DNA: TGTGCCAGCAGTTACCTGGGGGCGGCTGAAGCTTTCTTT.

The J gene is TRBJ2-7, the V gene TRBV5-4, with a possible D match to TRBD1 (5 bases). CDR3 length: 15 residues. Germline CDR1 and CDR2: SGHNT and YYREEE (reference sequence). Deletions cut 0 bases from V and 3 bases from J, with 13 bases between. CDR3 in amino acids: CASSLVGAADYEQYF. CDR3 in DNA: TGTGCCAGCAGCTTGGTAGGGGCAGCTGACTACGAGCAGTACTTC. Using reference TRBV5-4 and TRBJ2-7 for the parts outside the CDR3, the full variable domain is ETGVTQSPTHLIKTRGQQVTLRCSSQSGHNTVSWYQQALGQGPQFIFQYYREEENGRGNFPPRFSGLQFPNYSSELNVNALELDDSALYLCASSLVGAADYEQYFGPGTRLTVT.

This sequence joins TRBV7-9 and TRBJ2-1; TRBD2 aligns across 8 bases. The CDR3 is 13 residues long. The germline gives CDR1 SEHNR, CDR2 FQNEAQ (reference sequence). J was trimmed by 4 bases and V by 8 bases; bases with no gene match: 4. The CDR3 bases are TGTGCCAGCGCTAGCGGGCTGTACAATGAGCAGTTCTTC. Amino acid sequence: CASASGLYNEQFF.

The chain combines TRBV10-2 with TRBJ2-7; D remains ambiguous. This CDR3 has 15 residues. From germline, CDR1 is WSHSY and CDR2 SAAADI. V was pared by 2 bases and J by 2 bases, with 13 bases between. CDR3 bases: TGCGCCAGCAGTGAGGTCCGAGATATAACCTACGAGCAGTACTTC. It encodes CASSEVRDITYEQYF.

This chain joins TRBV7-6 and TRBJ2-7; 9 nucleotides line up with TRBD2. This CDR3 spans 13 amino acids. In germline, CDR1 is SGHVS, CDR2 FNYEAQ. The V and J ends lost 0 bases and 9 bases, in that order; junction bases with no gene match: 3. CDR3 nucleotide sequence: TGTGCCAGCAGCTTAGCGGCGGGAGGGCTGCAGTACTTC. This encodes CASSLAAGGLQYF.